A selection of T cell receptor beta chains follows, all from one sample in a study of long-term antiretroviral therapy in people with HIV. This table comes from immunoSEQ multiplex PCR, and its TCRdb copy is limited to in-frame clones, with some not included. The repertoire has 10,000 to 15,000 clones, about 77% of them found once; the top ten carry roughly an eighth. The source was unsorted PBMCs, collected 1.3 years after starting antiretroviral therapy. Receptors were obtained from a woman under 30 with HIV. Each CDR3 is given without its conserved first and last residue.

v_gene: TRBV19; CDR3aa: ASSSGQGRGSPLH
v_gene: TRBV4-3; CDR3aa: ASSQDVEGGYTEAF
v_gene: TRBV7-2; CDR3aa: ASSRTESIGTEAF
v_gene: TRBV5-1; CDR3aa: ASSPGAPEQF
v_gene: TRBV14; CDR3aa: ASTQGSGASYNEQF
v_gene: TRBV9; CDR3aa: ASSVGGGNSGNTIY
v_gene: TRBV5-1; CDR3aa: ASRSSGKGEQY
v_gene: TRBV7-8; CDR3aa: ASSLPGQGSYGYT
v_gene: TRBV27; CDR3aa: ASSLWDTQY
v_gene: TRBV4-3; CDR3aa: ASSQDSLTRGNTIY
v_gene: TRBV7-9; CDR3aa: ASSPSVHSGNTIY
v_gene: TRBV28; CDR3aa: ATQLETYEQY
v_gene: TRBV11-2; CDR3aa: ASSFEGATYEQY
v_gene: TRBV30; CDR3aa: AWDQGASYGYT
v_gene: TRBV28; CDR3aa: ASGEGFNEKLF
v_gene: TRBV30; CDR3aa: AWSVRRADTQY
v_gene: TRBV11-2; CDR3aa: ASSLEREGPYEQY